The clone carrying this T cell receptor beta chain was counted only a few times. Its target is unknown. This entry is derived from a study of T cell repertoires in cytomegalovirus infection. Study at large: Recently identified HLA-C-restricted and well-studied HLA-B-restricted CMV epitopes were used.

Germline CDR1 is KGHSH and CDR2 is LQKENI. The CDR3 extends over 16 amino acids. Trimming removed 6 bases from V and 2 bases from J, with 16 bases in between. Regarding the study as a whole: Based on cumulative public TCR beta family frequency, carriers of CMV plus the relevant HLA were identified. HLA-C-restricted CMV-specific TCR beta clonotypes prevailed in the ex vivo response.

From the reads, TCRdb called clonotypes with MiXCR, one entry per CDR3 protein. Of some 320,000 distinct CDR3 sequences in the sample, 25% to 35% were seen once. The rearrangement uses TRBV18 and TRBJ1-4, with D maybe TRBD1 (6 bases). The receptor was derived from a human donor in good health (CMV status not recorded). Some clones in this sample may be carry-over from other donors' samples. The sample was cultured PBMCs, taken from culture after CMV antigen stimulation. CDR3 region: CASSKQQGDTNEKLFF. Here the CDR3 DNA reads TGTGCCAGCTCGAAGCAACAGGGAGACACTAATGAAAAACTGTTTTTT.